These T cell receptor beta chains were read from a single sample in a study of T-cell reconstitution after alpha-beta-depleted transplantation in children. TCRdb passed the PCR reads through MiXCR, listing each CDR3 protein once. The sample contains about 830,000 distinct CDR3 sequences, roughly 15% of which appear only once. Source: PBMCs, mostly from graft donor cells, taken 360 days after TCRalphabeta/CD19-depleted stem cell transplant. The receptors derive from a male patient between 5 and 17 years old who had a stem cell transplant for acute lymphoblastic leukemia, so the T cells may come from the graft donor. Both conserved end residues are part of each CDR3. A D gene is named only where the DNA matches it firmly. A clone size is listed for some rows: how often the clone was seen (once, few, many), or a class if it is expanded.

J gene,D gene,V gene,clone size,CDR3 protein,CDR3 DNA
TRBJ2-7,TRBD2,TRBV11-1,-,CASSLDGLAGPFYEQYF,TGTGCCAGCAGCTTAGATGGACTAGCGGGACCCTTCTACGAGCAGTACTTC
TRBJ2-1,TRBD2,TRBV20-1,many,CSARRGGSGSGNEQFF,TGCAGTGCTCGCCGGGGGGGTAGCGGGAGTGGGAATGAGCAGTTCTTC
TRBJ2-1,TRBD1,TRBV5-1,-,CASSWGSGQAEQFF,TGCGCCAGCAGCTGGGGAAGTGGACAGGCCGAGCAGTTCTTC
TRBJ2-1,-,TRBV7-2,-,CASSLITAPEQFF,TGTGCCAGCAGCTTAATAACGGCCCCTGAGCAGTTCTTC
TRBJ1-1,-,TRBV29-1,few,CSVVWDKGPEAFF,TGCAGCGTTGTTTGGGACAAGGGCCCTGAAGCTTTCTTT
TRBJ2-3,-,TRBV6-2/TRBV6-3,-,CASSWKLIMAGVKGDYTDTQYF,TGTGCCAGCAGTTGGAAGTTAATTATGGCAGGGGTAAAGGGTGACTACACAGATACGCAGTATTTT
TRBJ1-4,-,TRBV29-1,-,CSVMGSLNEKLFF,TGCAGCGTTATGGGGTCGTTAAATGAAAAACTGTTTTTT
TRBJ1-5,-,TRBV6-1,once,CASSEWGLAVNQPQHF,TGTGCCAGCAGTGAATGGGGGCTGGCGGTCAATCAGCCCCAGCATTTT
TRBJ2-1,TRBD2,TRBV7-9,few,CASSLALAGGPLNEQFF,TGTGCCAGCAGCTTAGCGCTAGCGGGAGGGCCATTGAATGAGCAGTTCTTC
TRBJ2-5,TRBD2,TRBV9,-,CASSLGLARTRLETQYF,TGTGCCAGCAGCCTCGGACTAGCGCGTACGCGGTTAGAGACCCAGTACTTC
TRBJ2-6,-,TRBV6-1,-,CASSEWRGDGANVLTF,TGTGCCAGCAGTGAATGGAGGGGCGATGGGGCCAACGTCCTGACTTTC